Listed here are 13 T cell receptor beta chains from one sample, sequenced in a study of regulatory T cells in long-lasting Graves disease. For TCR beta, libraries came from iRepertoire HTBI primers and Arm-PCR of CDR3 regions. TCRdb redid the calling of the multiplex PCR reads with MiXCR, one entry per CDR3 protein. In the table there are a few hundred thousand distinct CDR3 sequences, roughly a quarter of which are singletons. Time point meaning: persistent/refractory GD, antithyroid drugs over 5 years with positive TRAb. PBMC RNA served as the TCR library source. The material sequenced was peripheral blood mononuclear cells (PBMCs), taken when the disease was refractory, from a patient treated with antithyroid drugs. The receptors stem from a female donor with Graves disease.

V is TRBV11-1 and J is TRBJ1-1; D gene unclear. This CDR3 comprises 14 residues. CDR1 is SGHAT, CDR2 FQDESV, per germline (reference sequence). V dropped 3 bases and J dropped 3 bases, with 11 bases sitting between them. The CDR3 region has the DNA TGTGCCAGCAGCTTTAGCGGGAGTTACACTGAAGCTTTCTTT. Its translation is CASSFSGSYTEAFF.

This clonotype was seen repeatedly, ten times or more. V usage is TRBV12-3 or TRBV12-4 and J usage is TRBJ2-6; D is ambiguous. This CDR3 spans 15 amino acids. V dropped 2 bases and J dropped 0 bases, with 5 bases sitting between them. CDR3 bases: TGTGCCAGCAGTTTATCCACCTCTGGGGCCAACGTCCTGACTTTC. Translation gives CASSLSTSGANVLTF.

This clonotype has just one count. At one of its ends the junction is not consistent with the germline gene, which may arise from a read error. The CDR3 DNA follows: TGTGCCAGCAGTTTAGTGTGGCAAGGGACCCAGTACTTC. Encoded protein: CASSLVWQGTQYF. V is TRBV28 and J is TRBJ2-5; D is undetermined. CDR1 is MDHEN and CDR2 is SYDVKM in the germline V gene. The CDR3 runs 13 residues.

The table lists this clonotype with a few counts. Germline and junction disagree at one end, which may indicate a read error. V usage is TRBV7-7 and J usage is TRBJ1-5; a possible D gene is TRBD1 (6 bases). Germline CDR1 reads SSHAT; CDR2 reads FNYEAQ (reference sequence). CDR3 size: 15 residues. CDR3 loop: CASSQDSHRNQPQHF. CDR3 DNA: TGTGCTAGCAGCCAGGACAGTCATCGGAATCAGCCCCAGCATTTT.

This clonotype appeared many times. This chain links TRBV20-1 with TRBJ2-7, with D possibly being TRBD1 or TRBD2 (6 bases each). Germline V lookup: CDR1 DFQATT, CDR2 SNEGSKA (reference sequence). The CDR3 extends over 13 amino acids. Trimming shortened V by 0 bases and J by 7 bases, and 13 bases separated the two germline ends. For the CDR3, the DNA is TGCAGTGCTAGAGATCCACGGGGGCAAGAGCAGTACTTC. It is translated as CSARDPRGQEQYF.

Ten or more counts support this clonotype. This sequence joins TRBV19 and TRBJ2-2; TRBD2 matches at 8 bases. With 10 bases clipped from V and 2 bases from J, the junction kept 18 bases outside the gene matches. Germline loops: CDR1 LNHDA, CDR2 SQIVND (reference sequence). The CDR3 has 18 amino acids. Here the CDR3 reads CATRHRFRAGGNTGELFF. DNA for the CDR3: TGTGCCACACGCCATCGATTTAGGGCGGGAGGTAACACCGGGGAGCTGTTTTTT.

In this sample, this clonotype turned up a few times. V is TRBV6-1 and J is TRBJ2-2; D might be TRBD2 (5 bases). The V gene's germline CDR1 is MNHNS and CDR2 SASEGT. This CDR3 has 15 residues. Between the trimmed V and J ends, which lost 6 bases and 0 bases, there was a span of 11 bases. CDR3: CASRSGEANTGELFF. CDR3 DNA sequence: TGTGCCAGCAGAAGCGGAGAGGCGAACACCGGGGAGCTGTTTTTT.

This clonotype was observed a few times. This sequence joins TRBV6-2 or TRBV6-3 and TRBJ2-7; D is possibly TRBD1 (6 bases). The germline V gene has CDR1 MNHEY and CDR2 SVGEGT. This CDR3 has 14 residues. V lost 6 bases, J lost 0 bases, and 12 bases lay in between. CDR3 bases: TGTGCCAGCAGGGAGACAGGAAACTCCTACGAGCAGTACTTC. This encodes CASRETGNSYEQYF.

There are a few counts of this clonotype. The rearrangement joins TRBV7-9 to TRBJ2-6; 13 nucleotides match TRBD2. The trim removed 6 bases at V and 0 bases at J, leaving 2 bases unmatched. Germline CDR1 and CDR2: SEHNR and FQNEAQ (reference sequence). This CDR3 is 17 amino acids long. The CDR3: CASRRLAGGSGANVLTF. The CDR3 DNA reads TGTGCCAGCAGGAGACTAGCGGGGGGCTCTGGGGCCAACGTCCTGACTTTC.

Ten or more counts support this clonotype. The chain recombines TRBV29-1 with TRBJ2-5; D is perhaps TRBD2 (6 bases). Trimming stripped 6 bases from V and 10 bases from J, with 21 bases between. The CDR3 has 13 residues. In germline, CDR1 is SQVTM, CDR2 ANQGSEA. The CDR3 here is CSVGGKIRDRQYF. CDR3 coding DNA: TGCAGCGTCGGGGGAAAGATTAGGGATCGCCAGTACTTC.

V gene TRBV7-8 combines with J gene TRBJ2-1, with D uncertain. V gave up 1 base and J gave up 10 bases, with 14 bases separating them. The CDR3 loop spans 14 amino acids. Germline CDR1 and CDR2: SGHVS and FQNEAQ. As DNA, the CDR3 is TGTGCCAGCAGCTTAGAAGGGTCCGTACCGGAGCAGTTCTTC. It is translated as CASSLEGSVPEQFF.

This clonotype was observed a handful of times. The genes are TRBV20-1 and TRBJ2-7; tentatively, D is TRBD1 (6 bases). CDR3 length: 16 residues. Germline lookup yields CDR1 DFQATT and CDR2 SNEGSKA (reference sequence). V gave up 0 bases and J gave up 2 bases, with 17 bases separating them. The CDR3 bases are TGCAGTGCTAGAGAAAAAACCTGGGGACAAACCTACGAGCAGTACTTC. This sequence encodes CSAREKTWGQTYEQYF.

V gene TRBV6-1 combines with J gene TRBJ2-5; 8 nucleotides align to TRBD2. CDR1 is MNHNS and CDR2 is SASEGT in the germline V gene. This CDR3 is 15 amino acids long. V shed 7 bases and J 5 bases; nucleotides not matched to a gene: 12. CDR3 protein: CASTPLLAGGETQYF. Written as DNA, the CDR3 is TGTGCCAGCACCCCTCTGCTAGCGGGTGGGGAGACCCAGTACTTC.